This T cell receptor beta chain was found in a study of human T cells and chemical hapten exposure. TCRdb re-derived calls from the 5' RACE reads in MiXCR, one entry per CDR3 protein. The data hold 110,000 or so distinct CDR3 sequences, with around 20% observed a single time. Total RNA was isolated from whole blood that had not been fractionated. Germline loops: CDR1 SNHLY, CDR2 FYNNEI. This CDR3 has 11 amino acids. Trimming left V 9 bases short and J 11 bases short, with 14 bases between. This sequence was found in a human donor in good health. This chain connects TRBV2 to TRBJ2-1, with D perhaps TRBD1 or TRBD2 (5 bases each). The CDR3 here is CARITGTQQFF. The CDR3 region has the DNA TGTGCCAGAATAACCGGGACCCAGCAGTTCTTC.